This passage covers 28 T cell receptor beta chains from one sample sequenced in a study of blood T cell repertoires in COVID-19. TCRdb's table, derived via immunoSEQ multiplex PCR, lists solely in-frame clones and lacks some. The repertoire holds about 250,000 clones, about 90% seen once, with 2.5% to 3.5% in the top ten. Sequenced: PBMCs or T cells enriched from blood (not recorded which). These receptors all come from a woman between 35 and 50 years old who had been exposed to COVID-19.

In DNA form, the CDR3 reads TGTGCCAGCACCCACGCCGGGGTGATGAATGAAAAACTGTTTTTT. Translating gives CASTHAGVMNEKLFF. V usage is TRBV2 and J usage is TRBJ1-4; D ambiguous. V shed 7 bases and J shed 5 bases, with 17 bases lying between them. Germline V gives CDR1 SNHLY, CDR2 FYNNEI. The CDR3 contains 15 residues.

The gene calls are TRBV3-1 (or the pseudogene TRBV3-2) and TRBJ2-3; the D gene is possibly TRBD1 (5 bases). Germline values: CDR1 LGHDT, CDR2 YNNKEL (reference sequence). The length of the CDR3 is 15 residues. Deletions cut 4 bases from V and 4 bases from J, with 15 bases between. CDR3 in amino acids: CASSLRRGLPDTQYF. The CDR3 coding sequence is TGTGCCAGCAGCCTTAGAAGGGGCCTACCAGATACGCAGTATTTT.

The chain uses TRBV7-9 and TRBJ2-7, with D possibly matching TRBD1 (6 bases). The CDR3 consists of 15 residues. In germline, CDR1 is SEHNR, CDR2 FQNEAQ (reference sequence). V was clipped by 4 bases and J by 1 base, with 14 bases between them. CDR3 bases: TGTGCCAGCAGCTCCGGACAGCGAGGATCCTACGAGCAGTACTTC. It encodes CASSSGQRGSYEQYF. Filled out from reference TRBV7-9 and TRBJ2-7, the complete variable domain reads DTGVSQNPRHKITKRGQNVTFRCDPISEHNRLYWYRQTLGQGPEFLTYFQNEAQLEKSRLLSDRFSAERPKGSFSTLEIQRTEQGDSAMYLCASSSGQRGSYEQYFGPGTRLTVT.

The genes are TRBV19 and TRBJ1-2; D gene ambiguous. Germline V gene sequence: CDR1 LNHDA, CDR2 SQIVND (reference sequence). The CDR3 sequence is 14 residues long. V lost 7 bases and J lost 2, with 14 bases in between. Written as DNA, the CDR3 is TGTGCCAGTAAAGGGAGTGAGCCGAACTATGGCTACACCTTC. This sequence encodes CASKGSEPNYGYTF. Using reference TRBV19 and TRBJ1-2 for the parts outside the CDR3, the full variable domain is DGGITQSPKYLFRKEGQNVTLSCEQNLNHDAMYWYRQDPGQGLRLIYYSQIVNDFQKGDIAEGYSVSREKKESFPLTVTSAQKNPTAFYLCASKGSEPNYGYTFGSGTRLTVV.

This rearrangement joins TRBV2 to TRBJ2-1; no clear D gene. CDR3 length equals 11 residues. CDR1 is SNHLY, CDR2 FYNNEI, per germline. V lost 3 bases, J lost 8 bases, and 5 bases lay in between. The chain's CDR3 is CASSDSYEQFF. CDR3 DNA sequence: TGTGCCAGCAGTGATTCCTATGAGCAGTTCTTC.

This chain uses TRBV28 with TRBJ1-2, with 9 bases matching TRBD1. V lost 5 bases, J lost 8 bases, and 9 bases stayed unmatched. The CDR3 spans 14 residues. The germline V gene has CDR1 MDHEN and CDR2 SYDVKM. The CDR3 nucleotides read TGTGCCAGCAGTCTCTCTACAGGGGGCGGCGGCTACACCTTC. This gives the protein CASSLSTGGGGYTF.

The chain is built from TRBV19 and TRBJ1-2, with 7 bases lining up with TRBD1. Unmatched junction bases numbered 12, after V lost 3 bases and J lost 5 bases. Germline CDR1 LNHDA, CDR2 SQIVND (reference sequence). This CDR3 contains 16 residues. CDR3 DNA sequence: TGTGCCAGTAGTATTTCCCCAAACCGGGACAGTTATGGCTACACCTTC. Protein sequence: CASSISPNRDSYGYTF. Variable domain in full (rest from reference TRBV19 and TRBJ1-2): DGGITQSPKYLFRKEGQNVTLSCEQNLNHDAMYWYRQDPGQGLRLIYYSQIVNDFQKGDIAEGYSVSREKKESFPLTVTSAQKNPTAFYLCASSISPNRDSYGYTFGSGTRLTVV.

This clone was picked up a small number of times. The chain combines TRBV27 with TRBJ2-2; possible D gene TRBD2, 5 bases. The CDR3 runs 14 residues. V dropped 6 bases and J dropped 5 bases, with 13 bases sitting between them. CDR1 and CDR2 (germline): MNHEY, SMNVEV (reference sequence). CDR3 in DNA: TGTGCCAGCAGCAACGGACTCGTAACCGGGGAGCTGTTTTTT. The encoded protein is CASSNGLVTGELFF.

This chain uses TRBV7-9 with TRBJ1-5; maybe TRBD1 (5 bases). Trimming removed 4 bases from V and 2 bases from J, with 12 bases in between. The CDR3 extends over 15 amino acids. Germline assignment: CDR1 SEHNR and CDR2 FQNEAQ (reference sequence). In DNA, the CDR3 is TGTGCCAGCAGCTCGATGTCGGGGGGCAATCAGCCCCAGCATTTT. Translation gives CASSSMSGGNQPQHF.

The DNA for the CDR3 is TGCGCCAGCAGCTTGGACGGGAAGAATGAAAAACTGTTTTTT. This encodes CASSLDGKNEKLFF. The chain uses TRBV5-1 and TRBJ1-4; no clear D. This CDR3 contains 14 residues. V gave up 0 bases and J gave up 5 bases, with 8 bases separating them. Germline values: CDR1 SGHRS, CDR2 YFSETQ.

The chain employs TRBV29-1 and TRBJ1-2; 8 bases match TRBD1. CDR1 and CDR2 (germline): SQVTM, ANQGSEA. With V trimmed by 3 bases and J by 6 bases, 3 bases remained unmatched. The CDR3 extends over 12 amino acids. This chain's CDR3 is CSVESTGDGYTF. In nucleotides, the CDR3 is TGCAGCGTTGAGTCGACAGGGGATGGCTACACCTTC.

This chain joins TRBV24-1 and TRBJ2-7, with D perhaps matching TRBD2 (6 bases). Trimming shortened V by 9 bases and J by 4 bases, and 24 bases separated the two germline ends. This CDR3 is 16 amino acids long. Germline CDR1 KGHDR, CDR2 SFDVKD. CDR3 DNA: TGTGCCACCTTTGCCGGATGCGGGACTCCAGTATACGAGCAGTACGTC. The encoded protein is CATFAGCGTPVYEQYV.

This chain uses TRBV30 with TRBJ1-1; TRBD1 is a possible D gene (6 bases). The CDR3 sequence is 13 residues long. Looked up from germline, CDR1 is GTSNPN and CDR2 is SVGIG (reference sequence). V lost 6 bases and J lost 6, with 17 bases in between. The CDR3 bases are TGTGCCTGCTCCAGGACAGCCCGGGCTGAAGCTTTCTTT. It encodes CACSRTARAEAFF.

This chain uses TRBV30 with TRBJ1-2; possible D gene TRBD1, 6 bases. Deletions cut 2 bases from V and 4 bases from J, with 8 bases between. The germline V gene has CDR1 GTSNPN and CDR2 SVGIG (reference sequence). CDR3 length: 12 amino acids. CDR3 protein: CAWSLQGYGYTF. The CDR3 DNA is TGTGCCTGGAGTTTACAGGGCTATGGCTACACCTTC.

By sample share, this clone is medium-sized (0.01 to 0.1%). Different DNA sequences within this sample yield the same CDR3. This chain connects TRBV14 to TRBJ2-6; D unresolved. This CDR3 is 16 amino acids long. Trimming left V 0 bases short and J 0 bases short, with 6 bases between. Germline CDR1 SGHDN, CDR2 FVKESK. CDR3 sequence reads: CASSQDRTSGANVLTF. As DNA, the CDR3 is TGTGCCAGCAGCCAAGATAGAACCTCTGGGGCCAACGTCCTGACTTTC.

The CDR3 sequence is CASSGQGRTDTQYF. The CDR3 nucleotides read TGTGCCAGCAGCGGTCAGGGCCGCACAGATACGCAGTATTTT. The chain is built from TRBV2 and TRBJ2-3; D might be TRBD1 (5 bases). The CDR3 length is 14 residues. Germline V gives CDR1 SNHLY, CDR2 FYNNEI. Trimming left V 6 bases short and J 1 base short, with 11 bases between.

J is TRBJ1-5 and V is TRBV4-2; TRBD1 is a possible D gene (6 bases). This CDR3 spans 16 amino acids. Deletions cut 1 base from V and 6 bases from J, with 16 bases between. CDR1 is LGHNA and CDR2 is YNFKEQ in the germline V gene. CDR3 in amino acids: CASSQGKVTGLQPQHF. CDR3 DNA sequence: TGTGCCAGCAGCCAAGGAAAAGTGACAGGACTTCAGCCCCAGCATTTT.

The chain couples TRBV5-1 to TRBJ2-7, with 9 bases matching TRBD1. The trim removed 8 bases at V and 3 bases at J, leaving 6 bases unmatched. From germline, CDR1 is SGHRS and CDR2 YFSETQ. This CDR3 is 13 amino acids long. The CDR3 DNA follows: TGCGCCAGGGGCGGGACAGGGCTCTACGAGCAGTACTTC. It translates to CARGGTGLYEQYF.

The V call is TRBV6-2 or TRBV6-3, the J call TRBJ1-4, with D perhaps TRBD1 (5 bases). Germline CDR1 is MNHEY and CDR2 is SVGEGT. There are 15 residues in the CDR3. The V end was cut by 5 bases, the J end by 0 bases, with 10 bases between. In DNA, the CDR3 is TGTGCCAGCAGTACTACGACAGCAACTAATGAAAAACTGTTTTTT. It encodes CASSTTTATNEKLFF.

This chain uses TRBV2 with TRBJ1-3, with 7 bases lining up with TRBD1. V dropped 6 bases and J dropped 4; count of bases not matched to a gene: 9. The germline V gene encodes CDR1 SNHLY and CDR2 FYNNEI. This CDR3 region has 15 residues. The CDR3 bases are TGTGCCAGCAGCCCGGAGGGGGCAATAGGAAACACCATATATTTT. Translating gives CASSPEGAIGNTIYF.

This chain joins TRBV3-1 (or the pseudogene TRBV3-2) and TRBJ2-1; 15 nucleotides align to TRBD2. J was trimmed by 6 bases and V by 2 bases; bases with no gene match: 8. This CDR3 has 18 residues. Germline V lookup: CDR1 LGHDT, CDR2 YNNKEL (reference sequence). CDR3 sequence reads: CASSQLRTSGRAFNEQFF. CDR3 bases: TGTGCCAGCAGCCAACTAAGGACTAGCGGGAGGGCCTTCAATGAGCAGTTCTTC.

This rearrangement joins TRBV7-2 to TRBJ2-1; the match to TRBD1 covers 11 bases. There are 15 residues in the CDR3. Germline V gene lookup returns CDR1 SGHTA and CDR2 FQGNSA. With V trimmed by 4 bases and J by 7 bases, 6 bases remained unmatched. In DNA form, the CDR3 reads TGTGCCAGCAGCTCGCGGACAGGGGGCGGGAATGAGCAGTTCTTC. Amino acid sequence: CASSSRTGGGNEQFF.

This clone showed up just a few times. This chain connects TRBV25-1 to TRBJ1-1; D may be TRBD1 (6 bases). CDR3 length: 12 residues. V gave up 7 bases and J gave up 5 bases, with 11 bases separating them. Germline-derived CDR1 and CDR2 are MGHDK and SYGVNS. As DNA, the CDR3 is TGTGCCAGCACCACAGGGATGACTGAAGCTTTCTTT. Amino acid sequence: CASTTGMTEAFF.

The chain couples TRBV24-1 to TRBJ2-2; D gene ambiguous. The CDR3 runs to 13 residues. CDR1 is KGHDR, CDR2 SFDVKD, per germline. Deletions cut 10 bases from V and 6 bases from J, with 14 bases between. The chain's CDR3 is CATQGRGSGELFF. CDR3 sequence (DNA): TGTGCCACGCAAGGTAGAGGATCCGGGGAGCTGTTTTTT.

The rearrangement joins TRBV4-1 to TRBJ2-7, with D perhaps matching TRBD2 (5 bases). CDR1 MGHRA and CDR2 YSYEKL come from the germline V gene. The CDR3 runs 15 residues. V lost 0 bases and J lost 2, with 11 bases in between. The CDR3 DNA is TGCGCCAGCAGCCAAGATCGAGGGTTAGCCTACGAGCAGTACTTC. This translates into CASSQDRGLAYEQYF.

This clone was seen only a few times. The chain combines TRBV5-5 with TRBJ1-2; no clear D. Germline lookup yields CDR1 SGHKS and CDR2 YYEKEE (reference sequence). The CDR3 consists of 15 residues. V lost 4 bases and J lost 0, with 13 bases in between. Written as DNA, the CDR3 is TGTGCCAGCAGCATTACAGCTACCACTAACTATGGCTACACCTTC. This gives the protein CASSITATTNYGYTF.

The chain carries TRBV5-5 and TRBJ2-7; D is perhaps TRBD1 (5 bases). The germline V gene encodes CDR1 SGHKS and CDR2 YYEKEE (reference sequence). This CDR3 region has 14 residues. Trimming cost V 4 bases and J 1 base, with 12 bases left between them. Here the CDR3 reads CASSKVRGSYEQYV. The CDR3 DNA follows: TGTGCCAGCAGCAAGGTAAGGGGTTCCTACGAGCAGTACGTC.

V usage is TRBV13 and J usage is TRBJ1-2, with D uncertain. Germline lookup yields CDR1 PRHDT and CDR2 FYEKMQ (reference sequence). The length of the CDR3 is 13 residues. The ends were cut back, 4 bases at V and 1 base at J, with 7 bases in the middle. The CDR3 DNA reads as TGTGCCAGCAGCTCCTCTTATAACTATGGCTACACCTTC. Translated, it gives CASSSSYNYGYTF.